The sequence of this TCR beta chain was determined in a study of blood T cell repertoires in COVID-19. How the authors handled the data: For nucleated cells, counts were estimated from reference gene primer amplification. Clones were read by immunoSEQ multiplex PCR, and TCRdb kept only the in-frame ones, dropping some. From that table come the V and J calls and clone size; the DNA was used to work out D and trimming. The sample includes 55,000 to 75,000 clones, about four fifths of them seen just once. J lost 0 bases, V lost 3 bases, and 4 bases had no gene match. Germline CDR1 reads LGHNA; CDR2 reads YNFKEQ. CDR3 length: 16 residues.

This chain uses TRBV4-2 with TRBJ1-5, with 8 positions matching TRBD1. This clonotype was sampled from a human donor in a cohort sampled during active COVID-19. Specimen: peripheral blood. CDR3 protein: CASSQATGGSNQPQHF. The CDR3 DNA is TGTGCCAGCAGCCAGGCTACAGGGGGTAGCAATCAGCCCCAGCATTTT.